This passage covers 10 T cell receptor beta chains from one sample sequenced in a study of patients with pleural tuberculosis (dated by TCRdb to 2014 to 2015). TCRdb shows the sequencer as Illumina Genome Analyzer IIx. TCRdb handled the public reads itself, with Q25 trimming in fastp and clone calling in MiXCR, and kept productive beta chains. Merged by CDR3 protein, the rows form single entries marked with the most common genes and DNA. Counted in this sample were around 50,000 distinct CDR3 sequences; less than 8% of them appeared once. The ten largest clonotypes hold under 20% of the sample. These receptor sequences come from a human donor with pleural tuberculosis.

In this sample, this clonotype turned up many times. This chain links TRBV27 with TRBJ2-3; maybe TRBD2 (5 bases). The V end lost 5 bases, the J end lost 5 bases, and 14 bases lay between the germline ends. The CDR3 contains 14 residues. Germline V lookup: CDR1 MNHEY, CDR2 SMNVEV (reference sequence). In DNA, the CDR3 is TGTGCCAGCAGTCCCCTAGGTCGGGGAGATACGCAGTATTTT. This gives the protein CASSPLGRGDTQYF.

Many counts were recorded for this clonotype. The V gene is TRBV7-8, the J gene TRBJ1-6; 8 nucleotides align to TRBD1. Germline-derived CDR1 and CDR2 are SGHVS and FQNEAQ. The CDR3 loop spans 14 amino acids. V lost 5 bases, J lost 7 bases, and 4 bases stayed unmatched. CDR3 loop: CASSPGQGNSPLHF. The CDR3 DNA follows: TGTGCCAGCAGCCCAGGACAGGGAAATTCACCCCTCCACTTT.

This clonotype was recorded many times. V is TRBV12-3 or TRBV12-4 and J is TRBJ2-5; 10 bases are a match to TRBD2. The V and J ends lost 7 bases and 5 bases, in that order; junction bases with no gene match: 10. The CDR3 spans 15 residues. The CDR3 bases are TGTGCCAGCACTCCACAGCGGGAGGGCCATGAGACCCAGTACTTC. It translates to CASTPQREGHETQYF.

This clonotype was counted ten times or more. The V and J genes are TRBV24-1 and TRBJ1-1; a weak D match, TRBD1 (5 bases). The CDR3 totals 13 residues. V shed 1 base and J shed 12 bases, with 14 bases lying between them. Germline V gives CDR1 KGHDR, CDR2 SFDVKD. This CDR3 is CATSDFGGSTTFF. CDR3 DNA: TGTGCCACCAGTGATTTCGGGGGTTCGACGACTTTCTTT.

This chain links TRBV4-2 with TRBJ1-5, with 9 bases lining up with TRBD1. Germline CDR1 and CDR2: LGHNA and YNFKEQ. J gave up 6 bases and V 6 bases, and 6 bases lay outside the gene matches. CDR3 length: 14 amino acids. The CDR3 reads CASSTGTGLQPQHF. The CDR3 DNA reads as TGTGCCAGCAGTACCGGGACAGGGCTTCAGCCCCAGCATTTT.

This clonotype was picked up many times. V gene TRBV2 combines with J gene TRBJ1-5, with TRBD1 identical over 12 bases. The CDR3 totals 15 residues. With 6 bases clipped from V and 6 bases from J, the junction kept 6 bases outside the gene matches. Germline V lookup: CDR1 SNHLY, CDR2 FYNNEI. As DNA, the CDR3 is TGTGCCAGCAGCCCGGGACAGGGGGCCGGTCAGCCCCAGCATTTT. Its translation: CASSPGQGAGQPQHF.

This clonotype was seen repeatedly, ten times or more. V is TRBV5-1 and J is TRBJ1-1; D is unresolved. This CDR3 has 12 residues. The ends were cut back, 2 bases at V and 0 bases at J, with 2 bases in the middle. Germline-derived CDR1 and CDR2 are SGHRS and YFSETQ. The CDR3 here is CASSFLNTEAFF. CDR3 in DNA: TGCGCCAGCAGCTTCCTGAACACTGAAGCTTTCTTT.

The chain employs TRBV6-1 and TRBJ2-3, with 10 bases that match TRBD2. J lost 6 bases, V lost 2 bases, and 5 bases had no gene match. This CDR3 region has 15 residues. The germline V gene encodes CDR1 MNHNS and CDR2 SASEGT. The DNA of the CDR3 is TGTGCCAGCAGTGAAACTAGCGGGATGATGGATACGCAGTATTTT. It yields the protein CASSETSGMMDTQYF.

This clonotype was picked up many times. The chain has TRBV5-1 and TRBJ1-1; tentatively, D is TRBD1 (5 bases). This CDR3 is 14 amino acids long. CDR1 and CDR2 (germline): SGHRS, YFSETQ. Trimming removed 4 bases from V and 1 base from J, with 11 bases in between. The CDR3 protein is CASSGGTGNTEAFF. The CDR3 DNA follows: TGCGCCAGCAGCGGAGGGACGGGGAACACTGAAGCTTTCTTT.

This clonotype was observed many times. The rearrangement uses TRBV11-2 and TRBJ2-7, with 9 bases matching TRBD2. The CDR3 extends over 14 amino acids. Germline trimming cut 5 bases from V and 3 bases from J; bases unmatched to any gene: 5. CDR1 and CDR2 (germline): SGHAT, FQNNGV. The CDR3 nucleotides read TGTGCCAGCAGCGAGACTAGCGGATACTACGAGCAGTACTTC. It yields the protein CASSETSGYYEQYF.